This T cell receptor beta chain was recorded in a study of blood T cell repertoires in COVID-19. Original processing notes: Reference gene primer amplification yielded estimated nucleated cell counts. Repertoires were generated with immunoSEQ multiplex PCR, while TCRdb's copy carries only in-frame clones and drops some. V and J calls and clone size are copied from that table; D and trimming were computed from the DNA. This sample has 280,000 or so clones, with 85% found just once. This clone was counted only a few times. Germline CDR1 MDHEN, CDR2 SYDVKM. CDR3 length equals 15 residues. V shed 6 bases and J 3 bases; nucleotides not matched to a gene: 6.

Sequencing was done on a sample of peripheral blood. The sequence was obtained from a human donor in a cohort sampled during active COVID-19. The chain has TRBV28 and TRBJ1-5; TRBD1 agrees at 9 bases. CDR3 residues: CASSPTGGPNQPQHF. CDR3 in DNA: TGTGCCAGCAGCCCCACAGGGGGCCCCAATCAGCCCCAGCATTTT.